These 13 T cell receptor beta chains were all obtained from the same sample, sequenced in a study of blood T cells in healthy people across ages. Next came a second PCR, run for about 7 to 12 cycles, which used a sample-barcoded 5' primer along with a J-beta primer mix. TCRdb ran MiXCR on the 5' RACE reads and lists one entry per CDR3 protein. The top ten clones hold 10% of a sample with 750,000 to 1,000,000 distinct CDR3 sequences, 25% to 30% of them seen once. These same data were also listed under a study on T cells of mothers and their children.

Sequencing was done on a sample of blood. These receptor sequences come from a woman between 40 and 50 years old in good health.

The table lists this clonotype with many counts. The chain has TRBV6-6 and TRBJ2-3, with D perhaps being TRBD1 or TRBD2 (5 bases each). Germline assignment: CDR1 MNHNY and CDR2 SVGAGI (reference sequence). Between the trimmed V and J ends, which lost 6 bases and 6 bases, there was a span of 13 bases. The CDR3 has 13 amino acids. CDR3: CASSFGTQDTQYF. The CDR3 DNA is TGTGCCAGCAGCTTTGGGACCCAGGATACGCAGTATTTT.

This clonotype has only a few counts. CDR3 in amino acids: CASSPRTGGRPQHF. The CDR3 coding sequence is TGTGCCAGCAGTCCTCGGACAGGGGGCCGGCCCCAGCATTTT. V is TRBV12-3 or TRBV12-4 and J is TRBJ1-5; 11 positions agree with TRBD1. The CDR3 is made up of 14 amino acids. The V gene end was trimmed by 5 bases and the J gene end by 9 bases; junction bases not matched to a gene: 6.

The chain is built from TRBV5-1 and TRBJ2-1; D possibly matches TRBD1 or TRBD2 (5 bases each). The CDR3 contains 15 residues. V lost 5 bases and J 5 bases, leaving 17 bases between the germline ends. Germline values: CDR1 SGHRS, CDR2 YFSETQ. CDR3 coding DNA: TGCGCCAGCAGTCGTCCGGGACGAGACCACAATGAGCAGTTCTTC. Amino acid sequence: CASSRPGRDHNEQFF.

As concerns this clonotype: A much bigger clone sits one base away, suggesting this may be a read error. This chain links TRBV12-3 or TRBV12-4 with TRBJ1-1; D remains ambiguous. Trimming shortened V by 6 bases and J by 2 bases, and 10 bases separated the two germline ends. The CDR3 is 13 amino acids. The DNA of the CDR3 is TGTGCCAGCAGCAAACGGGGAAACACTGAAGCTTTCTTT. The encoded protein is CASSKRGNTEAFF.

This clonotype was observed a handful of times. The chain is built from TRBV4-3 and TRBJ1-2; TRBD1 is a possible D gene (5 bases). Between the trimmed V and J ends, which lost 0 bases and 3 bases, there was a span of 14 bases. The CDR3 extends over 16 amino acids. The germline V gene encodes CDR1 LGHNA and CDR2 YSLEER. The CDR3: CASSQDSGRGYYGYTF. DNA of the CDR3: TGCGCCAGCAGCCAAGACTCAGGGAGAGGATACTATGGCTACACCTTC.

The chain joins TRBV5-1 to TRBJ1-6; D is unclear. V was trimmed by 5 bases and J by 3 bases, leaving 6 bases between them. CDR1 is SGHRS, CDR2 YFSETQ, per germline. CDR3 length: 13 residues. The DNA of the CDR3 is TGCGCCAGCAGGAGGGACTATAATTCACCCCTCCACTTT. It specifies CASRRDYNSPLHF.

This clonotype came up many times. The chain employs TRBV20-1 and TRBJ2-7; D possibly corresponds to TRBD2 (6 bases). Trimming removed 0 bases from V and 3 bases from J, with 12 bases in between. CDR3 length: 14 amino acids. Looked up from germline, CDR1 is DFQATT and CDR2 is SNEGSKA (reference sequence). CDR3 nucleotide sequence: TGCAGTGCTAGAGATGGGGGGAAGGGCTACGAGCAGTACTTC. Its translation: CSARDGGKGYEQYF.

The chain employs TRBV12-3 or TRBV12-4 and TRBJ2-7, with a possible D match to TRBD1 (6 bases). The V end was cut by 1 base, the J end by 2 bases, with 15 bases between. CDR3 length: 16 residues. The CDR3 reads CASSLGGFKGAYEQYF. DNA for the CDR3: TGTGCCAGCAGTTTAGGCGGCTTTAAGGGGGCCTACGAGCAGTACTTC.

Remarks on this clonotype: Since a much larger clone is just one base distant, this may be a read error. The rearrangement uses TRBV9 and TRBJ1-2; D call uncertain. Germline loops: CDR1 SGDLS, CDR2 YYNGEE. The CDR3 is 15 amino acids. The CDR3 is CASNVATGSQYGYTF. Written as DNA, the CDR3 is TGTGCCAGCAACGTAGCTACGGGCAGCCAGTATGGCTACACCTTC.

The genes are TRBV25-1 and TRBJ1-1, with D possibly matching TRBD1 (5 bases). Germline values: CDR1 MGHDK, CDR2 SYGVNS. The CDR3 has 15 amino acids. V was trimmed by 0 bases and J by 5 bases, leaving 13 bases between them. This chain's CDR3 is CASSEYGAGETEAFF. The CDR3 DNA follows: TGTGCCAGCAGTGAATACGGGGCGGGTGAAACTGAAGCTTTCTTT.

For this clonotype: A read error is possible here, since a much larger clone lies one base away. This chain's CDR3 is CASRAGRGGLDEQYF. DNA of the CDR3: TGCGCCAGCAGGGCCGGACGGGGAGGTTTGGACGAGCAGTACTTC. The chain has TRBV5-1 and TRBJ2-5, with D perhaps matching TRBD2 (6 bases). The better agreement between TRBJ2-7 and the DNA end casts doubt on the J call. This CDR3 spans 15 amino acids. CDR1 is SGHRS, CDR2 YFSETQ, per germline.

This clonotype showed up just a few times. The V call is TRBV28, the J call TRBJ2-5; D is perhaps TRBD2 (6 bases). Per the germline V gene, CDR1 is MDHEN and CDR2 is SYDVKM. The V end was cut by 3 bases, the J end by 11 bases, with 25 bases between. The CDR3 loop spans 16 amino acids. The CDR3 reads CASSFELAASAEEQYF. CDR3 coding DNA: TGTGCCAGCAGTTTTGAACTAGCTGCCTCCGCGGAGGAGCAGTACTTC.

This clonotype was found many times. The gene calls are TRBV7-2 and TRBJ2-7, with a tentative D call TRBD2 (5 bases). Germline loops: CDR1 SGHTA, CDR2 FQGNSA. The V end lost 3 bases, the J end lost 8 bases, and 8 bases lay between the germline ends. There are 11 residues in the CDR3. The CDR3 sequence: CASSFGEQQYF. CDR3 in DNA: TGTGCCAGCAGCTTTGGGGAGCAGCAGTACTTC.